These 16 T cell receptor beta chains came from one sample sequenced in a study of blood T cells in healthy people across ages. PCR was performed a second time for about 7 to 11 cycles using a sample-barcoded 5' primer and a J-beta primer mix. TCRdb reanalysed the 5' RACE reads using MiXCR and keeps one entry per CDR3 protein. The data contain 650,000 to 700,000 distinct CDR3 sequences, approximately 52% of them seen just once; the ten biggest clones take up less than 15%. The sample taken for sequencing was blood. These receptors originate from a woman older than 75 in good health.

This clonotype showed up just a few times. This chain links TRBV2 with TRBJ2-1; D not resolved. Trimming took off 4 bases at V and 9 bases at J, with 4 bases between the two ends. The CDR3 length is 10 residues. The V gene's germline CDR1 is SNHLY and CDR2 FYNNEI. CDR3 sequence reads: CASSGAEQFF. The CDR3 coding sequence is TGTGCCAGCAGTGGGGCTGAGCAGTTCTTC. Together with reference TRBV2 and TRBJ2-1, the CDR3 gives the full variable domain: EPEVTQTPSHQVTQMGQEVILRCVPISNHLYFYWYRQILGQKVEFLVSFYNNEISEKSEIFDDQFSVERPDGSNFTLKIRSTKLEDSAMYFCASSGAEQFFGPGTRLTVL.

This rearrangement joins TRBV6-2 or TRBV6-3 to TRBJ1-2; D unclear. The CDR3 contains 12 residues. The ends were cut back, 5 bases at V and 5 bases at J, with 9 bases in the middle. Germline CDR1 and CDR2: MNHEY and SVGEGT. CDR3 DNA sequence: TGTGCCAGCAGTGAAGGTCTGTATGGCTACACCTTC. This gives the protein CASSEGLYGYTF.

V and J are TRBV20-1 and TRBJ2-1; 8 bases align to TRBD2. The germline V gene encodes CDR1 DFQATT and CDR2 SNEGSKA (reference sequence). J lost 14 bases, V lost 4 bases, and 22 bases had no gene match. The CDR3 totals 16 residues. The DNA for the CDR3 is TGCAGTGCTAAGGATCAAGGAGCGGGAGCCTTAGGGGTGGAGTTCTTC. Its protein product is CSAKDQGAGALGVEFF.

This clonotype was seen at least ten times. The chain combines TRBV3-1 with TRBJ2-1; 8 nucleotides match TRBD2. The V gene end was trimmed by 4 bases and the J gene end by 4 bases; junction bases not matched to a gene: 6. CDR3 length: 15 residues. CDR1 is LGHDT, CDR2 YNNKEL, per germline (reference sequence). CDR3 sequence (DNA): TGTGCCAGCAGCCTTAGCGGGACTCCATACAATGAGCAGTTCTTC. This codes for CASSLSGTPYNEQFF.

About this clonotype itself: This sequence may be a read error, since a much larger clone differs from it by one base. The chain links TRBV2 to TRBJ2-3; TRBD1 is a possible D gene (6 bases). V was cut by 10 bases and J by 5 bases, with 13 bases left in between. Germline CDR1 and CDR2: SNHLY and FYNNEI. This CDR3 is 12 amino acids long. CDR3 amino acids: CATRGRGDTQYF. The DNA of the CDR3 is TGTGCCACCAGGGGCAGGGGAGATACGCAGTATTTT.

This clonotype was seen at least ten times. The chain links TRBV29-1 to TRBJ1-5; TRBD1 matches at 11 bases. The CDR3 covers 14 residues. Trimming took 0 bases from V and 7 from J; bases not matched to a gene: 2. Germline-derived CDR1 and CDR2 are SQVTM and ANQGSEA. For the CDR3, the DNA is TGCAGCGTTGAAGATCGGGACAGGGGGCAGCCCCAGCATTTT. Residues: CSVEDRDRGQPQHF. Based on the CDR3 plus reference TRBV29-1 and TRBJ1-5, the full variable domain is SAVISQKPSRDICQRGTSLTIQCQVDSQVTMMFWYRQQPGQSLTLIATANQGSEATYESGFVIDKFPISRPNLTFSTLTVSNMSPEDSSIYLCSVEDRDRGQPQHFGDGTRLSIL.

On this clonotype: A much more abundant neighbour one base away suggests this may be a read error. The rearrangement joins TRBV2 to TRBJ1-5, with TRBD1 as a possible D gene (5 bases). Looked up from germline, CDR1 is SNHLY and CDR2 is FYNNEI. This CDR3 contains 15 residues. V was trimmed by 6 bases and J by 2 bases, leaving 14 bases between them. As DNA, the CDR3 is TGTGCCAGCAGGGGGGTCCGCGGGCGCAATCAGCCCCAGCATTTT. Translated: CASRGVRGRNQPQHF.

The gene calls are TRBV5-1 and TRBJ2-4; either TRBD1 or TRBD2 may fit D (5 bases each). V was cut by 4 bases and J by 0 bases, with 11 bases left in between. This CDR3 contains 15 residues. Germline CDR1 reads SGHRS; CDR2 reads YFSETQ. This CDR3 is CASSHGTVAKNIQYF. In DNA form, the CDR3 reads TGCGCCAGCAGCCACGGGACCGTAGCCAAAAACATTCAGTACTTC. Full variable domain (missing parts from reference TRBV5-1 and TRBJ2-4): KAGVTQTPRYLIKTRGQQVTLSCSPISGHRSVSWYQQTPGQGLQFLFEYFSETQRNKGNFPGRFSGRQFSNSRSEMNVSTLELGDSALYLCASSHGTVAKNIQYFGAGTRLSVL.

The V and J genes are TRBV10-3 and TRBJ1-1; the D is unclear. The CDR3 has 15 amino acids. V was clipped by 6 bases and J by 5 bases, with 19 bases between them. Germline CDR1 and CDR2: ENHRY and SYGVKD. The CDR3, as DNA: TGTGCCATCAGGGCGACGGACCTCTATGTAACTGAAGCTTTCTTT. Its translation is CAIRATDLYVTEAFF.

The rearrangement joins TRBV20-1 to TRBJ2-3; 7 nucleotides align to TRBD2. V was pared by 3 bases and J by 6 bases, with 18 bases of the junction left unmatched. Germline values: CDR1 DFQATT, CDR2 SNEGSKA (reference sequence). This CDR3 contains 17 residues. CDR3 loop: CSASESSGTFPSDTQYF. CDR3 sequence (DNA): TGCAGTGCTAGTGAAAGCAGCGGGACTTTTCCATCCGATACGCAGTATTTT.

This clonotype has just one count. A much bigger clone sits one base away, suggesting this may be a read error. The rearrangement links TRBV4-2 to TRBJ2-1; 14 bases fit TRBD2. Germline CDR1 is LGHNA and CDR2 is YNFKEQ. The CDR3 is 20 residues long. This CDR3 reads CTSSQNLGTSGSVARNEQFF. DNA of the CDR3: TGTACCAGCAGCCAAAATTTGGGGACTAGCGGGAGCGTCGCTCGCAATGAGCAGTTCTTC.

Regarding this clonotype: Its ends do not fully match the called genes, so a read error is possible. The rearrangement links TRBV2 to TRBJ2-3; 7 bases match TRBD1. This CDR3 comprises 15 residues. Germline V CDR1 and CDR2: SNHLY, FYNNEI. CDR3 bases: TGTGTCAGCAACCGGTTTGAGGGGGCATCAGATACGCTGTATTTT. Amino acid sequence: CVSNRFEGASDTLYF.

Remarks on this clonotype: Being one base from a much bigger clone, this may be a read error. This chain uses TRBV20-1 with TRBJ2-5; 8 bases are shared with TRBD2. The last part of the DNA fits TRBJ2-7 better; the J call may be wrong. The CDR3 has 14 residues. Germline values: CDR1 DFQATT, CDR2 SNEGSKA (reference sequence). CDR3 in DNA: TGCAGGCCAAGCGAGCCCAGCGGGAGTCTCGAGCAGTACTTC. Its translation is CRPSEPSGSLEQYF.

This clonotype appeared many times. This chain connects TRBV4-1 to TRBJ2-4; D unresolved. The ends were cut back, 0 bases at V and 0 bases at J, with 18 bases in the middle. CDR3 length: 19 amino acids. Germline CDR1 and CDR2: MGHRA and YSYEKL. CDR3 region: CASSQDKQPQILAKNIQYF. CDR3 bases: TGCGCCAGCAGCCAAGATAAGCAGCCACAGATACTAGCCAAAAACATTCAGTACTTC.

The V gene is TRBV4-2, the J gene TRBJ2-1, with D possibly TRBD2 on 5 matching bases. The CDR3 is made up of 13 amino acids. In germline, CDR1 is LGHNA, CDR2 YNFKEQ. V was clipped by 0 bases and J by 9 bases, with 9 bases between them. In DNA form, the CDR3 reads TGTGCCAGCAGCCAAGATAGGACTGGTGAGCAGTTCTTC. Protein sequence: CASSQDRTGEQFF.

The chain recombines TRBV29-1 with TRBJ2-1; D call uncertain. The CDR3 runs 16 residues. The germline V and J ends were trimmed by 1 base and 0 bases, with 13 bases remaining between them. Germline CDR1 is SQVTM and CDR2 is ANQGSEA. CDR3 nucleotide sequence: TGCAGCGTTGAAGGCGGCGGAACGAGCTCCTACAATGAGCAGTTCTTC. Translating it yields CSVEGGGTSSYNEQFF.